This T cell receptor (beta chain) appears in the sequencing data of a study of blood T cell repertoires in COVID-19. Whole-study context: Material from acute and convalescent COVID-19 was sourced from the United States, Italy and Spain. From T cells, B-cell-depleted T cells, or PBMCs came the material, which was cDNA or gDNA.

In the authors' methods: Scientists estimated how many nucleated cells there were by amplifying reference gene primers. Profiling relied on immunoSEQ multiplex PCR, and the TCRdb table lists in-frame clones only, not all of them. V and J calls plus clone size are reproduced from that table; the DNA served to infer D and trimming. This sample has approximately 72,000 clones, with more than 80% found just once. Germline V gives CDR1 LGHDT, CDR2 YNNKEL (reference sequence). V shed 4 bases and J shed 7 bases, with 11 bases lying between them. CDR3 length: 14 residues. The source material was peripheral blood. This TCR derives from an elderly woman with active or convalescent COVID-19. The rearrangement uses TRBV3-1 (or the pseudogene TRBV3-2) and TRBJ1-6; D unresolved. The CDR3 here is CASSLREQNSPLHF. The CDR3 coding sequence is TGTGCCAGCAGCCTCCGGGAGCAAAATTCACCCCTCCACTTT.